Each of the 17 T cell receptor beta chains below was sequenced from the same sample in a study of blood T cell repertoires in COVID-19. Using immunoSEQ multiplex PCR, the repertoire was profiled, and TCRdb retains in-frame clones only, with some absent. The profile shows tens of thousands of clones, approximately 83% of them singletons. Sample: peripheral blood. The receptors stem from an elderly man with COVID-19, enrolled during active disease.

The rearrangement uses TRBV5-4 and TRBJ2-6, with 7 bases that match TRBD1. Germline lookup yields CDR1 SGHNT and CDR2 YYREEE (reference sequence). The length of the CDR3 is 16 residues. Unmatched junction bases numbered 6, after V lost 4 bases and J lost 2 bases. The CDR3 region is CASSPPDRAGANVLTF. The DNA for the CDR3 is TGTGCCAGCAGCCCTCCCGACAGGGCTGGGGCCAACGTCCTGACTTTC.

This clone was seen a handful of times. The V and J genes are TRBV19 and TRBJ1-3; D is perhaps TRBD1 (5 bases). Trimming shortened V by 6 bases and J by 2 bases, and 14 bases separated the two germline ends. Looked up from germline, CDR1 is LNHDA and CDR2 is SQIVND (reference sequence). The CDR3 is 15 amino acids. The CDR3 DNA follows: TGTGCCAGTAGGCCGCAGGGTCGCACTGGAAACACCATATATTTT. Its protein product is CASRPQGRTGNTIYF.

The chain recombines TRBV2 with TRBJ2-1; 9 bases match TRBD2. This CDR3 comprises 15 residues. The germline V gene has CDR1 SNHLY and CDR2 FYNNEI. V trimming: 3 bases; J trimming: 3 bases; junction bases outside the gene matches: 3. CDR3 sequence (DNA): TGTGCCAGCAGTGAGCATAGCGGGAGCTACAATGAGCAGTTCTTC. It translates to CASSEHSGSYNEQFF.

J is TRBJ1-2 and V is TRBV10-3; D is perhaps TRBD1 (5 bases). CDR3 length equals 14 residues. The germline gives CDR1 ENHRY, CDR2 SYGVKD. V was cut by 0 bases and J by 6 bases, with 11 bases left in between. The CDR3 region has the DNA TGTGCCATCAGTGAGTCGGGGCTGTCACATGGCTACACCTTC. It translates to CAISESGLSHGYTF.

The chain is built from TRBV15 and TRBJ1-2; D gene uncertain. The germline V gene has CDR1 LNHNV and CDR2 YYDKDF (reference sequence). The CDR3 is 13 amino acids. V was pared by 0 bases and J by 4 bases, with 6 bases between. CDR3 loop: CATSRDRSYGYTF. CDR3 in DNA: TGTGCCACCAGCAGAGATAGGAGCTATGGCTACACCTTC.

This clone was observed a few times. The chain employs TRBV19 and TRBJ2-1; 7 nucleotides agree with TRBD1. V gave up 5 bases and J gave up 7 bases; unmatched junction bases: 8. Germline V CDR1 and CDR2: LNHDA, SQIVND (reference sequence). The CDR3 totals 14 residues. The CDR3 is CASSLGQVENEQFF. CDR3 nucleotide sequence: TGTGCCAGTAGTCTCGGACAGGTCGAAAATGAGCAGTTCTTC.

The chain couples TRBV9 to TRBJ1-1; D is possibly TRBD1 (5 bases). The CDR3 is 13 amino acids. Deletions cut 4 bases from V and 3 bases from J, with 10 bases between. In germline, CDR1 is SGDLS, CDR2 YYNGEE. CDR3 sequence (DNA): TGTGCCAGCAGCCCTCGGGGGTACACTGAAGCTTTCTTT. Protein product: CASSPRGYTEAFF.

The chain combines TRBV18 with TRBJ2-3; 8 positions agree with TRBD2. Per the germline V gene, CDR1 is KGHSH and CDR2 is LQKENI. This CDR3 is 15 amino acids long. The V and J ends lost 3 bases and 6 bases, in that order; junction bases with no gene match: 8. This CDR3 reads CASSPFRGGLDTQYF. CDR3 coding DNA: TGTGCCAGCTCACCGTTTCGGGGGGGCCTCGATACGCAGTATTTT.

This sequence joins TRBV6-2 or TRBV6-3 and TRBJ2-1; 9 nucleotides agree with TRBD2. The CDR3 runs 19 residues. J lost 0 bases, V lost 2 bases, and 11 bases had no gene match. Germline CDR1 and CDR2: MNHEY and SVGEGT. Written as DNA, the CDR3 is TGTGCCAGCAGTTACCGCCCGGAGCGTAGCGGGAGCTCCTACAATGAGCAGTTCTTC. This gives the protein CASSYRPERSGSSYNEQFF.

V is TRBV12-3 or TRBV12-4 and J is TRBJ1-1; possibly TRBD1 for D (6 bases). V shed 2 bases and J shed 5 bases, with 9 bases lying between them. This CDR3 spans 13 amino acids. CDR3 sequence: CASSLNQGTEAFF. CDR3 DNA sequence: TGTGCCAGCAGTTTAAACCAGGGGACTGAAGCTTTCTTT.

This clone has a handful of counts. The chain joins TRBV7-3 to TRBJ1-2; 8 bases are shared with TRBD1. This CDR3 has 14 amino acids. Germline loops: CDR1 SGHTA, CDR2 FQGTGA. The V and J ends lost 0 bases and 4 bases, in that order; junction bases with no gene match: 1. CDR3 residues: CASSLTDRVYGYTF. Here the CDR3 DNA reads TGTGCCAGCAGCTTAACGGACAGGGTCTATGGCTACACCTTC.

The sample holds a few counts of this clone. This CDR3 reads CASSKTGSSHTNEKLFF. Here the CDR3 DNA reads TGTGCCAGCAGCAAAACGGGGAGCTCACACACTAATGAAAAACTGTTTTTT. The chain joins TRBV7-9 to TRBJ1-4; D is unresolved. CDR1 and CDR2 (germline): SEHNR, FQNEAQ (reference sequence). V lost 5 bases and J lost 2, with 18 bases in between. The CDR3 is made up of 17 amino acids.

The CDR3, as DNA: TGTGCCAGCAGGACGGGGACAGGGGCGAATGAGCAGTTCTTC. Translated, it gives CASRTGTGANEQFF. The rearrangement links TRBV9 to TRBJ2-1, with 10 bases lining up with TRBD1. V shed 5 bases, J shed 7 bases, and the junction held 6 bases outside the gene matches. The CDR3 contains 14 residues. Germline V gene lookup returns CDR1 SGDLS and CDR2 YYNGEE. Using reference TRBV9 and TRBJ2-1 for the parts outside the CDR3, the full variable domain is DSGVTQTPKHLITATGQRVTLRCSPRSGDLSVYWYQQSLDQGLQFLIQYYNGEERAKGNILERFSAQQFPDLHSELNLSSLELGDSALYFCASRTGTGANEQFFGPGTRLTVL.

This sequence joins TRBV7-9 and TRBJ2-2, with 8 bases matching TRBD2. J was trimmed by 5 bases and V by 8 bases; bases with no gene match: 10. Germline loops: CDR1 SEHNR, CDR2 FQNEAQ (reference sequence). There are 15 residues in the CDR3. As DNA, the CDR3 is TGTGCCAGCCATCGCGGGACTAGAGGGACCGGGGAGCTGTTTTTT. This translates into CASHRGTRGTGELFF.

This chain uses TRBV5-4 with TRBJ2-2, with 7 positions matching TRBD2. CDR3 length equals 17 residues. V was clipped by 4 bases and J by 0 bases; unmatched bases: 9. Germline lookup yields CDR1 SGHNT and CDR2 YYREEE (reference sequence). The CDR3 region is CASSLPAGRANTGELFF. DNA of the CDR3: TGTGCCAGCAGCCTACCGGCGGGGAGGGCGAACACCGGGGAGCTGTTTTTT.

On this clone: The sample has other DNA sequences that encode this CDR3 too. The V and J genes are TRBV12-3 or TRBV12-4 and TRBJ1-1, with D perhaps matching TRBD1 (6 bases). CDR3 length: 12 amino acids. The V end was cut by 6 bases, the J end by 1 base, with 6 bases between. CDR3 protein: CASRQGNTEAFF. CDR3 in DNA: TGTGCCAGCAGACAGGGGAACACTGAAGCTTTCTTT.

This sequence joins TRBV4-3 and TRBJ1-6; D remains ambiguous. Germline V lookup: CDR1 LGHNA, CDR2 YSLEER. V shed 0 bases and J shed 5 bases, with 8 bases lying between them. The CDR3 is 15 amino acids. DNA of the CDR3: TGCGCCAGCAGCCAAGAGGGCGGGAATAATTCACCCCTCCACTTT. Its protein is CASSQEGGNNSPLHF.